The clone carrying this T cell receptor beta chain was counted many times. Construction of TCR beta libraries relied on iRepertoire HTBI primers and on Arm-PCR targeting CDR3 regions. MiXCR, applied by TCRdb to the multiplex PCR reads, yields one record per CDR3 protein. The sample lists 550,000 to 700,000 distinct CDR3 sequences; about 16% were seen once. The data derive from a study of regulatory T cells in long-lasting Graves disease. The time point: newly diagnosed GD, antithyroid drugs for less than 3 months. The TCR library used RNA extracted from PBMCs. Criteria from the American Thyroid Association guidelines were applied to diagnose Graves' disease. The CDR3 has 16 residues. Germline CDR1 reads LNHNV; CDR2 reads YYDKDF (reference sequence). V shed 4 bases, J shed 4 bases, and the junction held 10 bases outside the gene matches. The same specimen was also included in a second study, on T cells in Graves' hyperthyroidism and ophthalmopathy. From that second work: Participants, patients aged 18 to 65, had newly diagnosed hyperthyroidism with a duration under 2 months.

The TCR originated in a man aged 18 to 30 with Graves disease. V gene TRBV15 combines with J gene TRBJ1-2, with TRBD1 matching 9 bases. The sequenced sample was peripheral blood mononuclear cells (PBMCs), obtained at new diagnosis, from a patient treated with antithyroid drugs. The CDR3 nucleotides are TGTGCCACCAGCAAACTAGCGACAGGGGGAGGCTATGGCTACACCTTC. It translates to CATSKLATGGGYGYTF.